These 9 T cell receptor beta chains came from one sample sequenced in a study of blood T cell repertoires in COVID-19. Profiled with immunoSEQ multiplex PCR; TCRdb holds only in-frame clones, not every one. Of some 50,000 clones listed, nearly 90% are singletons. The sample consisted of peripheral blood. These receptors were obtained from a man in his fifties or sixties with acute or convalescent COVID-19.

This clone was seen a single time. The chain employs TRBV10-3 and TRBJ1-3; 8 positions match TRBD1. Germline V gives CDR1 ENHRY, CDR2 SYGVKD. J gave up 3 bases and V 5 bases, and 12 bases lay outside the gene matches. The CDR3 contains 17 residues. In nucleotides, the CDR3 is TGTGCCATCAGTATGAGCGGACAGGGAGGGGATGGAAACACCATATATTTT. Translating gives CAISMSGQGGDGNTIYF.

This clone was seen more than once but under ten times. The chain couples TRBV19 to TRBJ2-3; 9 bases are shared with TRBD1. CDR1 is LNHDA and CDR2 is SQIVND in the germline V gene (reference sequence). CDR3 length: 18 amino acids. After removal of 5 bases from V and 1 base from J, the junction contained 13 bases not matched to a gene. As DNA, the CDR3 is TGTGCCAGTAGTGCCTCCGGGACAGGGACCCCCCGCACAGATACGCAGTATTTT. Translated: CASSASGTGTPRTDTQYF.

In DNA form, the CDR3 reads TGTGCCAGCAGCTCACCCCTAGGAGGGACAGAAGAGACCCAGTACTTC. This codes for CASSSPLGGTEETQYF. The chain joins TRBV11-3 to TRBJ2-5; TRBD1 might be the D (7 bases). Per the germline V gene, CDR1 is SGHNT and CDR2 is YENEEA. V was cut by 4 bases and J by 3 bases, with 18 bases left in between. This CDR3 comprises 16 residues.

This chain connects TRBV29-1 to TRBJ1-2; D may be TRBD1 (5 bases). CDR1 and CDR2 (germline): SQVTM, ANQGSEA. Trimming left V 6 bases short and J 4 bases short, with 9 bases between. This CDR3 comprises 11 residues. This CDR3 is CSVAGIYGYTF. For the CDR3, the DNA is TGCAGCGTGGCAGGGATCTATGGCTACACCTTC.

The chain recombines TRBV6-2 or TRBV6-3 with TRBJ1-6; 12 bases fit TRBD1. This CDR3 region has 17 residues. V lost 5 bases and J lost 6; bases outside the gene matches: 8. Germline V lookup: CDR1 MNHEY, CDR2 SVGEGT. The CDR3 sequence is CASSTTGQGAGNSPLHF. In DNA form, the CDR3 reads TGTGCCAGCAGTACGACGGGACAGGGGGCTGGTAATTCACCCCTCCACTTT.

This chain uses TRBV7-9 with TRBJ1-1; no definite D call. The germline V and J ends were trimmed by 1 base and 3 bases, with 6 bases remaining between them. CDR1 SEHNR and CDR2 FQNEAQ come from the germline V gene (reference sequence). This CDR3 comprises 13 residues. CDR3 sequence: CASSLDRDTEAFF. The CDR3 nucleotides read TGTGCCAGCAGCTTAGACCGGGACACTGAAGCTTTCTTT. The full variable domain, in which reference TRBV7-9 and TRBJ1-1 provide the parts outside the CDR3, is DTGVSQNPRHKITKRGQNVTFRCDPISEHNRLYWYRQTLGQGPEFLTYFQNEAQLEKSRLLSDRFSAERPKGSFSTLEIQRTEQGDSAMYLCASSLDRDTEAFFGQGTRLTVV.

The table lists this clone with a few counts. This chain connects TRBV6-5 to TRBJ2-7, with D possibly TRBD2 on 6 matching bases. There are 14 residues in the CDR3. Germline values: CDR1 MNHEY, CDR2 SVGAGI. V was cut by 6 bases and J by 4 bases, with 16 bases left in between. The DNA of the CDR3 is TGTGCCAGCAGGGGGGGAACCCCAGGTTACGAGCAGTACTTC. Its protein product is CASRGGTPGYEQYF.

The rearrangement links TRBV9 to TRBJ2-5, with 10 bases aligning to TRBD2. V shed 4 bases and J 3 bases; nucleotides not matched to a gene: 3. CDR1 is SGDLS, CDR2 YYNGEE, per germline. The CDR3 is made up of 14 amino acids. CDR3 loop: CASSNLAGEETQYF. The CDR3, as DNA: TGTGCCAGCAGCAATCTAGCGGGGGAAGAGACCCAGTACTTC.

V is TRBV27 and J is TRBJ1-1; 7 bases line up with TRBD1. V shed 0 bases, J shed 4 bases, and the junction held 5 bases outside the gene matches. CDR3 size: 15 residues. Germline V gene sequence: CDR1 MNHEY, CDR2 SMNVEV (reference sequence). The CDR3 region is CASSLSGQFSTEAFF. CDR3 sequence (DNA): TGTGCCAGCAGTTTATCGGGACAGTTTTCCACTGAAGCTTTCTTT.